This TCR beta chain was sequenced for a study of long-term antiretroviral therapy in people with HIV (dated by TCRdb to between 2021 and 2022). Concerning the study at large: The earliest samples were collected roughly a decade before the 2015 WHO recommendation for immediate ART, at a time when ART was usually postponed until CD4 counts fell. Whether ART initiation and durable HIV suppression were associated with changes in peripheral blood TRB repertoire composition and diversity was tested in a retrospective serial study. A total of 150 to 200 cryopreserved PBMC samples were contributed to the cohort by 30 adults with confirmed HIV infection, with samples collected serially over a mean of about 6 years (range 1-12). Of the 30 participants with HIV, about twelve were female. No cross-contamination during QIAcube processing turned up in test extractions that ran a monoclonal T-cell line alongside about 30 polyclonal samples. What the work shows at the level of the full study, not this receptor alone: CDR3 length ranges in HIV repertoires were narrower than in controls, and network structure suggested an antigen-experienced repertoire with only a slight naive shift after ART. Limited PBMC availability meant only the TCR beta chain was sequenced, without alpha chain pairing. Because pre-ART samples had limited cell numbers, profiling was done on unsorted PBMC rather than on sorted CD4+ and CD8+ T cells. Starting ART was linked to a significant rise in TRB diversity, yet even after long-term ART the diversity remained significantly lower than in transplant donor controls. Inferences about post-ART repertoire changes are limited because no data were available on ART adherence, viral resistance or therapy changes. Samples dated from the mid-2000s to the late 2010s, and the ART regimens used may be less effective than current ones. Expanded TRB clones identified before ART initiation dominated the repertoire at all time points, although this dominance fluctuated and declined in many PLHIV after ART.

About this clone: Its antigen target is currently unknown. The record has no base qualities; no much larger clone is one base away.

Inclusion was restricted to participants for whom at least one PBMC sample before ART initiation and at least two post-ART samples were available. Every participant with HIV received treatment in the United States of America. Before DNA extraction, cryopreserved samples containing about 0.95-10 million PBMC were thawed and washed. At the time of the earliest PBMC sample, participants with HIV were aged between roughly 20 and 55 years. PBMC samples from each participant spanned 1-4 timepoints before ART initiation and 2-8 timepoints after ART initiation, with a median of 7 samples. Serial HIV viral load, CD4+ T-cell count, ART history and demographic data were obtained for every participant. A Qiagen kit on a QIAcube was used to extract genomic DNA from unsorted PBMC, with samples processed in batches of 12. The immunoSEQ hsTCRB v3.0 assay was used at survey level resolution to sequence the TRB variable region. The targeted TRB sequencing depth was roughly 40,000-55,000 T-cell genomes per sample. Pooled TRB libraries were sequenced on an Illumina MiSeq with a v3 150-cycle kit. Regarding the original processing steps: Analysis of repertoires was carried out in R inside a reproducible Nextflow workflow spanning QC, data transformation and analysis. LymphoSeq2, an R package for exploring AIRR-Seq data, was used to implement the custom analyses. After excluding a few samples that yielded fewer than 5000 total TRB sequences, roughly 190 HIV repertoires remained for analysis. Among the 170 to 200 retained HIV repertoires, 59 were collected before ART initiation and more than 120 after ART initiation. Repertoires were downsampled to 5000 TRB nucleotide sequences, with summary statistics averaged over 100 downsampling iterations. The analysis kept only TRB sequences whose CDR3 regions were at least seven amino acids long. Two measures captured diversity: a Shannon entropy-derived clonality score and the Gini coefficient. Repertoire networks linked the top 5000 CDR3 amino acid sequences whenever two sequences differed by an edit distance of one. For TRB CDR3 amino acid sequences, GLIPH2 was used to predict antigen specificity groups and MHC restriction. CDR3 amino acid sequences were matched against VDJdb and McPAS-TCR to flag known CMV, EBV, HIV or tissue antigen associations. Pre-ART, post-ART and control groups were compared with Wilcoxon signed-rank tests and Holm-Bonferroni correction. In its TCRdb copy, this immuneACCESS table keeps in-frame sequences only and misses some clones. Where compared with another copy, unresolved V genes explain less than half of these, and the others have no known cause. V and J calls and clone size are as listed in that table; D and trimming were resolved from the DNA. This sample comprises approximately 20,000 clones, roughly 84% of them detected only once. The ten largest make up around 6% of the sample.

The TCR was taken from a man in his 60s with HIV. Specimen: unsorted PBMCs, collected 0.6 years after starting antiretroviral therapy.

The nucleotides read TGTGCCAGCAGCTTGGTTGGAGGGGGATTATCTGGAAACACCATATATTTT. The translation is CASSLVGGGLSGNTIYF. Recombination connected TRBV5-4 to TRBJ1-3, and TRBD1 may be the D gene, going by 6 matching bases. CDR1 SGHNT and CDR2 YYREEE were looked up in the germline V gene (reference sequence). Its CDR3 holds 17 amino acids, cysteine through phenylalanine. The CDR3 DNA has 51 bases and is translated from base 1. Cut back by 0 bases and 1 base, the V and J ends lie 14 bases apart.